These 8 T cell receptor beta chains were sequenced from one sample in a study of blood T cells in healthy people across ages. Primers used in a second PCR of roughly 6 to 11 cycles were a sample-barcoded 5' primer and a J-beta primer mix. TCRdb redid the calling of the 5' RACE reads with MiXCR, one entry per CDR3 protein. The data show some 890,000 distinct CDR3 sequences, around 29% seen once. These data also formed part of another study, on T cells of mothers and their children.

The specimen sequenced was blood. These TCRs come from a woman aged 40-49 years in good health.

The chain links TRBV4-1 to TRBJ2-7, with 8 bases fitting TRBD1. Losses at the gene ends were 2 bases for V and 5 bases for J; bases not matched to a gene: 11. Germline lookup yields CDR1 MGHRA and CDR2 YSYEKL. This CDR3 contains 16 residues. The CDR3 loop is CASSQFDRGNRNEQYF. The CDR3, as DNA: TGCGCCAGCAGCCAATTCGACAGGGGCAATCGGAACGAGCAGTACTTC.

The chain recombines TRBV11-2 with TRBJ2-2, with 12 nucleotides matching TRBD2. J was trimmed by 2 bases and V by 5 bases; bases with no gene match: 6. The CDR3 spans 17 residues. Germline assignment: CDR1 SGHAT and CDR2 FQNNGV. This CDR3 reads CASSVTGLAGNTGELFF. DNA for the CDR3: TGTGCCAGCAGCGTCACGGGACTAGCGGGTAACACCGGGGAGCTGTTTTTT. The whole variable domain, remainder taken from reference TRBV11-2 and TRBJ2-2, is EAGVAQSPRYKIIEKRQSVAFWCNPISGHATLYWYQQILGQGPKLLIQFQNNGVVDDSQLPKDRFSAERLKGVDSTLKIQPAKLEDSAVYLCASSVTGLAGNTGELFFGEGSRLTVL.

The chain couples TRBV4-1 to TRBJ1-1; TRBD1 matches at 7 bases. The ends lost 1 base at V and 3 bases at J; junction bases unmatched: 8. CDR3 size: 16 residues. Per the germline V gene, CDR1 is MGHRA and CDR2 is YSYEKL. The chain's CDR3 is CASSQAVGQPDTEAFF. DNA of the CDR3: TGCGCCAGCAGCCAAGCGGTGGGACAGCCCGACACTGAAGCTTTCTTT.

The chain employs TRBV29-1 and TRBJ2-7, with 7 nucleotides matching TRBD2. The V gene's germline CDR1 is SQVTM and CDR2 ANQGSEA. The CDR3 spans 15 residues. V shed 4 bases and J 0 bases; nucleotides not matched to a gene: 9. The CDR3, as DNA: TGCAGCGTTGCTACTGGCGGGGGACTCTCCTACGAGCAGTACTTC. It encodes CSVATGGGLSYEQYF.

A word on this clonotype: The junction departs from germline at one end; a sequencing error may be responsible. The chain employs TRBV18 and TRBJ1-1, with TRBD1 as a possible D gene (5 bases). CDR1 and CDR2 from the germline V gene are KGHSH and LQKENI. CDR3 length equals 15 residues. The CDR3 loop is CASSPRGPPDTEVFF. CDR3 DNA: TGTGCCAGCTCACCAAGAGGGCCGCCGGACACTGAAGTTTTCTTT.

This clonotype was seen at least ten times. The chain has TRBV7-8 and TRBJ2-5, with 10 nucleotides matching TRBD2. With V trimmed by 3 bases and J by 2 bases, 3 bases remained unmatched. CDR3 length equals 15 residues. Germline lookup yields CDR1 SGHVS and CDR2 FQNEAQ. CDR3 sequence reads: CASSFPSGGQETQYF. The CDR3 nucleotides read TGTGCCAGCAGCTTCCCTAGCGGGGGACAAGAGACCCAGTACTTC. Combining the CDR3 with reference TRBV7-8 and TRBJ2-5 gives the whole variable domain GAGVSQSPRYKVAKRGQDVALRCDPISGHVSLFWYQQALGQGPEFLTYFQNEAQLDKSGLPSDRFFAERPEGSVSTLKIQRTQQEDSAVYLCASSFPSGGQETQYFGPGTRLLVL.

By proportion, this clonotype is medium-sized. V usage is TRBV6-4 and J usage is TRBJ2-3; TRBD2 matches 7 bases. Germline V gene data show CDR1 as MRHNA and CDR2 as SNTAGT. Trimming took 5 bases from V and 1 from J; bases not matched to a gene: 0. The CDR3 is 13 amino acids. CDR3 residues: CASSSGGTDTQYF. The CDR3 DNA is TGTGCCAGCAGTAGCGGGGGCACAGATACGCAGTATTTT.

The chain has TRBV4-1 and TRBJ2-1; 7 bases are shared with TRBD1. The CDR3 is 13 residues long. In germline, CDR1 is MGHRA, CDR2 YSYEKL. Trimming cost V 3 bases and J 10 bases; bases outside gene matches: 6. The CDR3 reads CASSQPTGYEQFF. Here the CDR3 DNA reads TGCGCCAGCAGCCAGCCGACAGGGTACGAGCAGTTCTTC.